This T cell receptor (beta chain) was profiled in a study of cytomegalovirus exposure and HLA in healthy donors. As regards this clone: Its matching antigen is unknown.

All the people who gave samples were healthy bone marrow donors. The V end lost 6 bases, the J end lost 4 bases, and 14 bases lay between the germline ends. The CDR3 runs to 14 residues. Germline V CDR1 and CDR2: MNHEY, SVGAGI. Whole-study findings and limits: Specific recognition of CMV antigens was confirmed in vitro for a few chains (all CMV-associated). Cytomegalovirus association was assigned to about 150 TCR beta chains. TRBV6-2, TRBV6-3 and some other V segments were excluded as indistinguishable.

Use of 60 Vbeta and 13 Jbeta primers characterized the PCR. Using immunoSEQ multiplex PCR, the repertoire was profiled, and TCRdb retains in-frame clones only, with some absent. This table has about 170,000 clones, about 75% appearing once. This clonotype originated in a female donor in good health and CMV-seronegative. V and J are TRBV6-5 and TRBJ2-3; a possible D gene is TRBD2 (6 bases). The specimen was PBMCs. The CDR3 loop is CASSLSGDADTQYF. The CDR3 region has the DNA TGTGCCAGCAGCCTGTCGGGAGACGCAGATACGCAGTATTTT.